The T cell receptor beta chain described here comes from a study of blood T cell repertoires in COVID-19. Study in general: Sources were T cells, B-cell-depleted T cells, or PBMCs; the material itself was cDNA or gDNA.

Trimming left V 5 bases short and J 8 bases short, with 9 bases between. Germline values: CDR1 MNHNY, CDR2 SVGAGI (reference sequence). The CDR3 contains 12 residues. This clone was recorded only once. The protocol was immunoSEQ multiplex PCR, while the TCRdb copy is restricted to in-frame clones and leaves out a portion. The sample yields about 160,000 clones, around four fifths seen once. The sequence came from a man in his 70s who had recovered from COVID-19. The chain links TRBV6-6 to TRBJ1-4, with no clear D. The sample consisted of peripheral blood. The chain's CDR3 is CASSLPGEKLFF. The DNA of the CDR3 is TGTGCCAGCAGTCTTCCGGGAGAAAAACTGTTTTTT.